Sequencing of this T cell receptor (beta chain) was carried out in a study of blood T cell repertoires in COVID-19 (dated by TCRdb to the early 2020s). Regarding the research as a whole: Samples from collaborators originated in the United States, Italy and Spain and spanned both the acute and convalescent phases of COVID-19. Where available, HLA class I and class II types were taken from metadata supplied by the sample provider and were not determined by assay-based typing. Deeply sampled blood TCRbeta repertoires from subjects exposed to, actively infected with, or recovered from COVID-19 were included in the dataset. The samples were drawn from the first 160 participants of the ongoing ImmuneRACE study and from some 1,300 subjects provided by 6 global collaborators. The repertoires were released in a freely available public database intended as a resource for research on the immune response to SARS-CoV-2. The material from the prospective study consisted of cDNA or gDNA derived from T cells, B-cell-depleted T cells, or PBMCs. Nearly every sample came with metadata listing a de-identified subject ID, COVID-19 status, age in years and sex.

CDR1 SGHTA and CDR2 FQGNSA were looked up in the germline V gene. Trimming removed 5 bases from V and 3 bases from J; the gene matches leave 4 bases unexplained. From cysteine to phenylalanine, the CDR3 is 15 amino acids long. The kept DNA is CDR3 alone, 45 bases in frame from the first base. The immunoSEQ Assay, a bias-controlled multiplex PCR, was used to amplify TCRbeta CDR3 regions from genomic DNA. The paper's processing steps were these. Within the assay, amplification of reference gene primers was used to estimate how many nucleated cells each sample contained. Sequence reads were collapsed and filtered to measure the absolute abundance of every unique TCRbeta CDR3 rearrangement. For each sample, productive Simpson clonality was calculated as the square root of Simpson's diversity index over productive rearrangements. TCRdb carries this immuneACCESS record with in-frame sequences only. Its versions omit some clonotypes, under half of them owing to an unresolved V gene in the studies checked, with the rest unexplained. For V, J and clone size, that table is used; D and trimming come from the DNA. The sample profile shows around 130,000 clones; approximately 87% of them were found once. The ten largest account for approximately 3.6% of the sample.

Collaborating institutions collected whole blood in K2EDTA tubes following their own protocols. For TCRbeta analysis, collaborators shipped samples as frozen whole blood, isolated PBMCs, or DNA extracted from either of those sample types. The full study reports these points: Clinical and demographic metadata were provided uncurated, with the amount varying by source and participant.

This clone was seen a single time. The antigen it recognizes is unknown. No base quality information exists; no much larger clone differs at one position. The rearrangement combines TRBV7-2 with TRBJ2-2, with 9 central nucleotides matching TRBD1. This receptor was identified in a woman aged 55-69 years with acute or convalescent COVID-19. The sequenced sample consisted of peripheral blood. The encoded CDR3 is CASSMTGGYTGELFF. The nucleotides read TGTGCCAGCAGCATGACAGGGGGTTACACCGGGGAGCTGTTTTTT.